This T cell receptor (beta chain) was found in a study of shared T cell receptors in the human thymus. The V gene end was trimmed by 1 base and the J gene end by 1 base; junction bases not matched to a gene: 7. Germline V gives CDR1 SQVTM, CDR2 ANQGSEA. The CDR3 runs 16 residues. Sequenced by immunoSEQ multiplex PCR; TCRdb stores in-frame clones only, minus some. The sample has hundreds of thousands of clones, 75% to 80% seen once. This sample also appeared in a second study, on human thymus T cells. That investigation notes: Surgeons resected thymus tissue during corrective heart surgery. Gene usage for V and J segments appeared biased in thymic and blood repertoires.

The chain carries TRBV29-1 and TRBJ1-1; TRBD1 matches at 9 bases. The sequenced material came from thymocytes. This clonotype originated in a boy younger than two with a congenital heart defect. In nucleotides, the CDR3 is TGCAGCGTTGAAGGCCGCTGGACAGGGGAGAACACTGAAGCTTTCTTT. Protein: CSVEGRWTGENTEAFF.